Below, one T cell receptor beta chain is given with its context. Here immunoSEQ multiplex PCR was the method, and the copy in TCRdb shows in-frame clones only, minus some. The table lists roughly 410,000 clones, about 89% of them singletons, with 2% to 2.5% in the top ten. These data are taken from a study of blood T cell repertoires in COVID-19. This TCR was recovered from a woman aged 55-69 years with COVID-19, enrolled during active disease. Sequencing was performed on peripheral blood.

CDR3 amino acids: CASLNLPRGGQSPDTQYF. CDR3 DNA sequence: TGCGCCAGCCTTAACTTGCCTAGGGGGGGGCAGAGTCCAGATACGCAGTATTTT. The chain uses TRBV23-1 and TRBJ2-3, with TRBD2 as a possible D gene (7 bases). TRBV23-1 is known as an ORF, though its function is uncertain. CDR3 size: 18 residues. Trimming took off 8 bases at V and 4 bases at J, with 28 bases between the two ends.